Each of the 20 T cell receptor beta chains below was sequenced from the same sample in a study of T cell responses to AZD1222 COVID-19 vaccine. Some clones are missing from TCRdb's copy, which holds only in-frame ones; the method was immunoSEQ multiplex PCR. The repertoire holds about 130,000 clones, with approximately 90% as singletons. Sequenced material: peripheral blood, taken on day 0 of AZD1222 vaccination. Receptors originate from an adult in good health.

J is TRBJ2-7 and V is TRBV4-1; weak D call: TRBD2 (5 bases). CDR1 is MGHRA, CDR2 YSYEKL, per germline. This CDR3 has 14 residues. Between the trimmed V and J ends, which lost 0 bases and 6 bases, there was a span of 12 bases. CDR3 sequence: CASSQEIQAGEQYF. For the CDR3, the DNA is TGCGCCAGCAGCCAAGAGATCCAGGCGGGCGAGCAGTACTTC.

CDR3 sequence: CASSILGGNPNTGELFF. CDR3 DNA sequence: TGTGCCAGTAGTATCCTAGGTGGAAACCCGAACACCGGGGAGCTGTTTTTT. The chain couples TRBV19 to TRBJ2-2; D unresolved. Germline-derived CDR1 and CDR2 are LNHDA and SQIVND (reference sequence). Trimming cost V 3 bases and J 0 bases, with 14 bases left between them. The CDR3 is made up of 17 amino acids.

The rearrangement links TRBV27 to TRBJ2-7; TRBD1 matches 9 bases. V lost 8 bases to trimming and J lost 2 bases; unmatched junction nucleotides: 10. This CDR3 is built from 15 residues. The germline V gene has CDR1 MNHEY and CDR2 SMNVEV (reference sequence). Written as DNA, the CDR3 is TGTGCCAGCTCACTCGGGACAGGGAGGACCTACGAGCAGTACTTC. Residues: CASSLGTGRTYEQYF.

The J gene is TRBJ2-7, the V gene TRBV27; TRBD2 might be the D (7 bases). The CDR3 is 15 amino acids. Germline V gene lookup returns CDR1 MNHEY and CDR2 SMNVEV (reference sequence). The V end was cut by 7 bases, the J end by 2 bases, with 18 bases between. The CDR3 is CASIMGGDTAYEQYF. CDR3 nucleotide sequence: TGTGCCAGCATCATGGGGGGGGACACAGCCTACGAGCAGTACTTC.

The chain employs TRBV29-1 and TRBJ2-3; a possible D gene is TRBD1 (5 bases). V lost 5 bases to trimming and J lost 2 bases, with 14 bases between them. Germline loops: CDR1 SQVTM, CDR2 ANQGSEA. The length of the CDR3 is 14 residues. The DNA of the CDR3 is TGCAGCGTTAGTTTAGGGGAAGTCACAGATACGCAGTATTTT. Protein product: CSVSLGEVTDTQYF.

V and J are TRBV28 and TRBJ1-2; 8 nucleotides match TRBD1. This CDR3 is 12 amino acids long. The germline V gene encodes CDR1 MDHEN and CDR2 SYDVKM. The V and J ends lost 6 bases and 5 bases, in that order; junction bases with no gene match: 2. CDR3 bases: TGTGCCAGCAGCGGACAGGGTTATGGCTACACCTTC. Translating it yields CASSGQGYGYTF.

This sequence joins TRBV9 and TRBJ2-2; a possible D gene is TRBD1 (5 bases). The germline V gene encodes CDR1 SGDLS and CDR2 YYNGEE. CDR3 length: 14 residues. Trimming left V 0 bases short and J 5 bases short, with 8 bases between. The CDR3 loop reads CASSVEPGTGELFF. CDR3 DNA: TGTGCCAGCAGCGTAGAACCAGGGACCGGGGAGCTGTTTTTT.

This rearrangement joins TRBV5-4 to TRBJ1-2, with D perhaps matching TRBD1 (5 bases). Germline V gene lookup returns CDR1 SGHNT and CDR2 YYREEE (reference sequence). Trimming removed 4 bases at V and 4 bases at J, with 17 bases between. This CDR3 contains 15 residues. The CDR3 here is CASSHLQDSGYGYTF. CDR3 in DNA: TGTGCCAGCAGCCACCTACAGGATTCGGGCTATGGCTACACCTTC.

V is TRBV27 and J is TRBJ2-5; either TRBD1 or TRBD2 may fit D (5 bases each). The germline V gene encodes CDR1 MNHEY and CDR2 SMNVEV (reference sequence). Trimming stripped 3 bases from V and 4 bases from J, with 12 bases between. The CDR3 sequence is 14 residues long. The CDR3 is CASSFLGTGETQYF. The DNA of the CDR3 is TGTGCCAGCAGTTTTTTGGGGACCGGAGAGACCCAGTACTTC.

V and J are TRBV7-2 and TRBJ2-3, with 9 bases fitting TRBD2. This CDR3 spans 14 amino acids. Germline loops: CDR1 SGHTA, CDR2 FQGNSA. V was clipped by 3 bases and J by 6 bases; unmatched bases: 4. Here the CDR3 reads CASSFGTSRDTQYF. CDR3 nucleotide sequence: TGTGCCAGCAGCTTTGGGACTAGCCGGGATACGCAGTATTTT.

The CDR3 coding sequence is TGTGCCAGCAGCCAAGTGGACAGGAGATCTGGAAACACCATATATTTT. Translated, it gives CASSQVDRRSGNTIYF. The rearrangement links TRBV4-2 to TRBJ1-3; 7 nucleotides match TRBD1. CDR3 length: 16 residues. Per germline, CDR1 LGHNA and CDR2 YNFKEQ. After removal of 1 base from V and 1 base from J, the junction contained 4 bases not matched to a gene.

The chain links TRBV20-1 to TRBJ1-5; 8 bases agree with TRBD1. CDR1 is DFQATT, CDR2 SNEGSKA, per germline (reference sequence). Trimming removed 3 bases from V and 2 bases from J; junction bases left unmatched: 3. The CDR3 is 14 amino acids. The CDR3 reads CSASSGGGNQPQHF. The CDR3 bases are TGCAGTGCTAGTTCAGGGGGCGGCAATCAGCCCCAGCATTTT.

The genes are TRBV12-3 or TRBV12-4 and TRBJ1-1; 7 positions match TRBD1. V lost 8 bases to trimming and J lost 1 base; unmatched junction nucleotides: 4. The CDR3 consists of 13 residues. CDR3 region: CASLQGRNTEAFF. CDR3 in DNA: TGTGCCAGCCTACAGGGGCGGAACACTGAAGCTTTCTTT.

The rearrangement joins TRBV5-5 to TRBJ1-2, with D uncertain. The ends were cut back, 2 bases at V and 4 bases at J, with 12 bases in the middle. Germline-derived CDR1 and CDR2 are SGHKS and YYEKEE (reference sequence). CDR3 size: 14 residues. The CDR3 spells CASSFVSPTYGYTF. CDR3 DNA sequence: TGTGCCAGCAGCTTTGTCTCCCCCACCTATGGCTACACCTTC.

The chain links TRBV6-5 to TRBJ2-1, with D perhaps matching TRBD1 or TRBD2 (5 bases each). Trimming cost V 6 bases and J 7 bases, with 16 bases left between them. The CDR3 spans 14 residues. Germline CDR1 reads MNHEY; CDR2 reads SVGAGI. The CDR3 is CASSRDDRGNEQFF. DNA for the CDR3: TGTGCCAGCAGCCGGGACGATCGTGGGAATGAGCAGTTCTTC.

V and J are TRBV3-1 (or the pseudogene TRBV3-2) and TRBJ2-7, with TRBD2 matching 9 bases. V lost 2 bases, J lost 2 bases, and 10 bases stayed unmatched. This CDR3 spans 17 amino acids. The germline V gene encodes CDR1 LGHDT and CDR2 YNNKEL (reference sequence). The CDR3 loop reads CASSQWAPAGGPYEQYF. The CDR3, as DNA: TGTGCCAGCAGCCAATGGGCCCCTGCGGGGGGGCCCTACGAGCAGTACTTC.

The chain joins TRBV13 to TRBJ2-1; possible D gene TRBD2, 5 bases. Trimming cost V 7 bases and J 8 bases, with 12 bases left between them. Germline V gene sequence: CDR1 PRHDT, CDR2 FYEKMQ (reference sequence). CDR3 length: 12 amino acids. The CDR3 loop reads CASTSGVDEQFF. DNA of the CDR3: TGTGCCAGCACCTCCGGGGTGGATGAGCAGTTCTTC. Supplemented by reference TRBV13 and TRBJ2-1, the full variable domain reads AAGVIQSPRHLIKEKRETATLKCYPIPRHDTVYWYQQGPGQDPQFLISFYEKMQSDKGSIPDRFSAQQFSDYHSELNMSSLELGDSALYFCASTSGVDEQFFGPGTRLTVL.

The rearrangement joins TRBV5-1 to TRBJ2-7; 8 bases match TRBD2. The V gene end was trimmed by 1 base and the J gene end by 5 bases; junction bases not matched to a gene: 5. The CDR3 has 14 amino acids. Germline CDR1 SGHRS, CDR2 YFSETQ. This CDR3 is CASSLSGGPNEQYF. CDR3 bases: TGCGCCAGCAGCTTGTCGGGGGGGCCAAACGAGCAGTACTTC.

Only a few counts were recorded for this clone. This chain uses TRBV2 with TRBJ2-7; D perhaps matches TRBD2 (5 bases). This CDR3 has 13 amino acids. With 7 bases removed from V and 5 bases from J, the gap between germline ends came to 15 bases. The V gene's germline CDR1 is SNHLY and CDR2 FYNNEI. In nucleotides, the CDR3 is TGTGCCAGCAAGTACGGGATCGGTGACGAGCAGTACTTC. Translating it yields CASKYGIGDEQYF.

This chain links TRBV5-6 with TRBJ1-6; 8 nucleotides agree with TRBD1. The CDR3 sequence is 16 residues long. The V and J ends lost 1 base and 9 bases, in that order; junction bases with no gene match: 9. Germline CDR1 SGHDT, CDR2 YYEEEE. The CDR3, as DNA: TGTGCCAGCAGCTTGTTTGGACAGGGTTGGGGTTCACCCCTCCACTTT. As protein: CASSLFGQGWGSPLHF.